This record concerns one TCR beta chain sequence. This clone was seen only a few times. No cognate antigen has been identified for it. No base qualities exist here, and no much larger clone lies one base off it. This entry comes from a study of cytomegalovirus exposure and HLA in healthy donors (dated by TCRdb to 2016 to 2017). Looking at the study overall: An earlier analysis of 587 of the donors reported roughly 300 Gb of sequence data and around 110 million unique TCR beta sequences obtained from some 200 million T cells. Donor age, sex, ethnicity and CMV serostatus were collected together with the repertoire data. About 280 gigabases of sequencing data and roughly 80 million unique TCR sequences made up an early release that covered several hundred HLA-typed donors. Roughly five DR-DQ haplotypes were handled as single units for association and clustering, since linkage in the cohort was strong. To predict cytomegalovirus infection status, the study brought together high-throughput TCR immunosequencing, statistical association of individual TCRs with disease status, and machine learning. Genome-wide SNP genotypes for about 60% of the roughly 670 donors were used in a later genetic analysis, which treated that subset as a discovery cohort. In addition to the first cohort of several hundred subjects, a separate validation cohort of 120 different subjects was used. In the later analysis, no new phenotypic data were used to find candidate immune exposures; instead, reliance was placed on TCR beta sequences and their occurrence across donors. Of the roughly 390 genotyped donors, roughly 85% fell in the genetic ancestry cluster associated with self-reported Caucasian donors. In a later analysis, previously published TCR beta repertoires from 666 donors were re-analyzed and high-resolution HLA genotyping was added so that TCR occurrence patterns could be studied. The study aimed to test whether signatures of past pathogen exposure could be identified by cataloging public T cell receptors. Every discovery cohort repertoire had been produced on one sequencing platform. Among some 410 genotyped donors of the cohort, an average of roughly 240,000 unique TCR beta nucleotide sequences were sequenced per donor, about a sixth of them non-productive. Using immunosequencing, the study profiled T cell repertoires from roughly 650 subjects and related those repertoires to cytomegalovirus serostatus. The number of donors typed differed by locus, with roughly 620-630 for A, B, C, DRB1 and DQB1, 522 for DQA1, some 570 for DPA1, and around 460 for DPB1. Class I and class II HLA loci were covered by the typing at four-digit resolution. To decide whether each TCR beta V gene segment behaved as functional or pseudogenic, an earlier analysis of some 600 of the donors relied on high-throughput TCR beta sequencing. Points the paper makes about the study in general: A total of roughly 160 TCR beta chains were listed by the study as associated with cytomegalovirus. In an earlier analysis of over 550 of the donors, most TCR beta V segments were observed in productive rearrangements about 90% or about 30% of the time, broadly matching IMGT annotations. V-gene and J-gene trimming of TCR beta chains was associated with a missense DCLRE1C variant in a later genetic analysis, and the association was replicated in an independent cohort. While some public TCRs were present in many individuals, most TCR sequences turned up only very rarely across donors. Roughly uniform sequencing depth across donors was assumed in presence/absence analyses, although this assumption may not hold. According to the authors, the approach could potentially be generalized to other disease states and immunological phenotypes. A later genetic analysis reported fewer N-insertions in productive TCRs among donors in an Asian-associated ancestry cluster than the roughly 700-donor mean. In a later analysis, 15,000 to 20,000 TCR beta sequences were associated with specific HLA alleles at a false discovery rate of 0.05. Because counts were too low, seventeen rarely observed V segments, including chromosome 9 orphons, were excluded from the earlier analysis of 500 to 700 of the donors. In vitro tests confirmed that a few of the cytomegalovirus-associated TCR beta chains recognize cytomegalovirus antigens. In a later analysis, HLA-associated TCR beta chains were found to be more clonally expanded and to have lower generation probabilities than equally common non-associated chains. In a later analysis, TCR association rates were found to vary across HLA loci, with the most associated TCRs seen for DRB1 alleles and the fewest for HLA-C alleles. Cytomegalovirus status was reported to be diagnosed by the classifier with high specificity and sensitivity in both the original and validation cohorts. Some IMGT-functional V segments, including TRBV6-2 and TRBV6-3, could not be distinguished by the 87-base-pair reads and were therefore excluded. Assigning TCR associations to individual alleles was difficult when HLA alleles, especially DR and DQ, strongly co-occurred. According to a later analysis, most CMV-associated TCR beta chains appeared to be HLA-restricted, and the HLA associations seemed to be driven largely by CMV exposure. A further reported finding was that TCR beta sequences accurately predicted the HLA-A and HLA-B alleles for most subjects in the first cohort. Immune exposure information for the cohort was limited to CMV serostatus. In this cohort, only TCR beta chains were sequenced, and detectable features were limited by the absence of alpha or paired-chain data. Several of the top co-occurrence clusters appeared to be linked to parvovirus B19, influenza, CMV and Epstein-Barr virus, according to a later analysis. Because HLA typing was unavailable for some donors at each locus, only the typed subset was used in association tests. A cluster of highly shared sequence variants was judged likely to represent a technical artifact of the sequencing pipeline. Correlated functional status among segregating V segments might reflect linkage disequilibrium, but an unknown experimental factor could not be ruled out.

The CDR3 spans 15 residues, from the cysteine through the phenylalanine. The DNA shown is the 45-base CDR3, in frame from base 1. The germline V gene (reference sequence) sets CDR1 to MNHNY and CDR2 to SVGAGI. V is trimmed back by 5 bases and J by 2 bases, and the junction contains 7 bases that no gene match accounts for. The library was made by the immunoSEQ multiplex PCR assay. The multiplex PCR relied on a mix of 60 forward primers for TCR Vbeta segments and 13 reverse primers for TCR Jbeta segments. Amplification of the CDR3 region of rearranged TCR beta genes was performed with a multiplex PCR assay on genomic DNA. Amplified TCR beta libraries were sequenced as 87-base-pair reads on the Illumina HiSeq System. The paper's data handling went like this. In a later analysis, roughly 80 million unique TCR beta chains were counted across the roughly 670 repertoires, and around 11 million of these chains were shared by at least two donors. To remove PCR and sequencing errors, raw reads were error-corrected and collapsed into unique sequences using a nearest-neighbor algorithm that merged closely related sequences. CDR3 sequences were aligned to IMGT reference sequences to assign V, D and J gene segments. For a sequence to be retained, a match of at least six nucleotides to both a V gene segment and a J gene segment was required. Rearrangements were called productive when the CDR3 lacked stop codons and stayed in frame with V and J; all others were non-productive. Following IMGT convention, CDR3 was defined as the stretch from the second conserved V-encoded cysteine to the conserved J-encoded phenylalanine. In an earlier analysis of 500 to 650 of the donors, sequences lacking an unambiguous match to a single V gene segment were excluded. An earlier analysis of 587 of the donors called V segments functional above 56.7% productive rearrangements and segregating when the between-donor standard deviation exceeded 5%. A statistical classification framework was built for diagnosing cytomegalovirus status from the catalog of TCR beta chain sequences. In a later analysis, V and J genes were assigned by comparing TCR nucleotide sequences against IMGT/GENE-DB human TR gene sequences. In a later analysis, CDR3 sequences and most-parsimonious VDJ recombination scenarios were assigned using the TCRdist pipeline. In a later analysis, every TCR beta chain was defined by the combination of its CDR3 amino acid sequence and its V-gene family, and reads without a unique V-gene family were dropped. A later analysis removed 592 highly shared, low-generation-probability nucleotide sequences to deal with suspected cross-contamination and a sequencing artifact. In a later analysis, a clonal expansion index was calculated for each public chain from normalized within-repertoire ranks of inferred template counts. In a later analysis, generation probabilities were computed with a VDJ recombination model fitted to out-of-frame rearrangements, and the resulting probabilities were checked against IGoR. A later analysis scored TCR-TCR, TCR-HLA and TCR-CMV co-occurrence with hypergeometric tests, applying a repertoire-size bias correction to TCR pairs. In a later analysis, false discovery rates were estimated by permuting HLA or CMV assignments 20 times. A later analysis grouped co-occurring TCRs with DBSCAN, adding TCRdist sequence similarity when clustering within HLA-allele-positive subsets. Repertoires with fewer than 30,000 or more than 120,000 public chains, plus five repertoires with anomalous nucleotide sharing, were excluded from co-occurrence clustering. Not all clones reach the TCRdb copy of this immuneACCESS table, which keeps in-frame sequences only. Checked studies attribute under half of the gap to unresolved V genes and leave the rest unexplained. V and J calls and clone size are as listed in that table; D and trimming were resolved from the DNA. The table for this sample lists roughly 180,000 clones; 84% of them were counted only once. Clones ranked in the top ten supply around 5% of the sample.

The cohort consisted of approximately 670 healthy bone marrow donors. Cohort members were all nominally healthy when sampled, although unrecorded immune exposures were likely present. The donor was CMV seronegative and was included in the group of about 350 seronegative cohort members. A peripheral blood sample was provided by each donor, and peripheral blood mononuclear cells were used for TCR beta sequencing. The Qiagen DNeasy Blood Extraction Kit was used to extract genomic DNA from the blood cell samples. The sequenced sample was PBMCs. This TCR came from a man younger than 35 in good health and CMV-seronegative. The receptor chain draws on TRBV6-6 and TRBJ2-3, with 7 middle bases fitting TRBD2. The CDR3 region reads CASSLGLADTDTQYF. The DNA is as follows: TGTGCCAGCAGTCTCGGTCTAGCGGACACAGATACGCAGTATTTT.